These T cell receptor beta chains were read from a single sample in a study of blood T cell repertoires in COVID-19. Only in-frame clones appear in the TCRdb table, and some are missing; sequencing was by immunoSEQ multiplex PCR. This table holds 150,000 to 200,000 clones, about 86% found once. The sample consisted of peripheral blood. Source of these receptors: a woman aged 30 to 39 with active or convalescent COVID-19. Each CDR3 is given with its conserved first and last residue. A D gene is named only where the DNA matches it firmly. The size field is filled for only some rows; it gives once, few, many or a size class.

J: TRBJ2-3; V: TRBV5-1; D: TRBD1; size: -; DNA: TGCGCCAGCAGCTTGGATACAGGGGCACGTTTAGATACGCAGTATTTT; CDR3: CASSLDTGARLDTQYF
J: TRBJ1-1; V: TRBV11-3; D: TRBD1; size: -; DNA: TGTGCCAGCAGCTTATTGCTAGGACAGGGTGGGGAAGCTTTCTTT; CDR3: CASSLLLGQGGEAFF
J: TRBJ2-7; V: TRBV18; D: TRBD2; size: -; DNA: TGTGCCAGCTCAGAACTAGCGGGAAAATACGAGCAGTACTTC; CDR3: CASSELAGKYEQYF
J: TRBJ2-1; V: TRBV19; D: -; size: -; DNA: TGTGCCAGTAGCCCGGGGAGCTCCTACAATGAGCAGTTCTTC; CDR3: CASSPGSSYNEQFF
J: TRBJ1-3; V: TRBV7-9; D: -; size: -; DNA: TGTGCCAGCAGCTCACCGGAGGGCAGCGTCTCTGGAAACACCATATATTTT; CDR3: CASSSPEGSVSGNTIYF
J: TRBJ2-3; V: TRBV27; D: -; size: -; DNA: TGTGCCAGCAGTTCCCGTGGCGGATTCACAGATACGCAGTATTTT; CDR3: CASSSRGGFTDTQYF
J: TRBJ2-7; V: TRBV25-1; D: TRBD1; size: -; DNA: TGTGCCAGCGTGGGGACAGATTCCTACGAGCAGTACTTC; CDR3: CASVGTDSYEQYF
J: TRBJ1-4; V: TRBV10-3; D: -; size: -; DNA: TGTGCCATCAGGGGGTCCCTAGCGGAAAAACTGTTTTTT; CDR3: CAIRGSLAEKLFF
J: TRBJ1-4; V: TRBV3-1/TRBV3-2; D: TRBD1; size: -; DNA: TGTGCCAGCAGCCCGGGACAGGAAGGCGAAAAACTGTTTTTT; CDR3: CASSPGQEGEKLFF
J: TRBJ2-5; V: TRBV19; D: -; size: once; DNA: TGTGCCAGTAGTATGTCGTACCAAGAGACCCAGTACTTC; CDR3: CASSMSYQETQYF
J: TRBJ1-6; V: TRBV10-2; D: -; size: -; DNA: TGCGCCAGCAGTTCTGAGGAGAGCTCCTATAATTCACCCCTCCACTTT; CDR3: CASSSEESSYNSPLHF
J: TRBJ2-3; V: TRBV6-5; D: TRBD1; size: -; DNA: TGTGCCAGCAGTTACGACAGGGGGCCGGAAGATACGCAGTATTTT; CDR3: CASSYDRGPEDTQYF
J: TRBJ2-5; V: TRBV18; D: -; size: once; DNA: TGTGCCAGCTCGACTGGTCTGGAGACCCAGTACTTC; CDR3: CASSTGLETQYF
J: TRBJ2-1; V: TRBV5-1; D: -; size: -; DNA: TGCGCCAGCAGCTTGGGGGCCCACAATGAGCAGTTCTTC; CDR3: CASSLGAHNEQFF
J: TRBJ1-6; V: TRBV6-5; D: -; size: once; DNA: TGTGCCAGCAGCAGGGACTATAATTCACCCCTCCACTTT; CDR3: CASSRDYNSPLHF
J: TRBJ1-2; V: TRBV11-2; D: -; size: -; DNA: TGTGCCAGCAGCTTACAACCGAACACCTATGGCTACACCTTC; CDR3: CASSLQPNTYGYTF
J: TRBJ1-1; V: TRBV29-1; D: -; size: -; DNA: TGCAGCGTTGCGGGAGCGGTGAGGGCTGAAGCTTTCTTT; CDR3: CSVAGAVRAEAFF
J: TRBJ1-2; V: TRBV3-1/TRBV3-2; D: TRBD1; size: -; DNA: TGTGCCAGCAGCCGCGACAGGGGCGAGGGCTACACCTTC; CDR3: CASSRDRGEGYTF
J: TRBJ2-3; V: TRBV3-1/TRBV3-2; D: TRBD2; size: -; DNA: TGTGCCAGCAGCCTGGGACTAGAAGTAGTAAGTGATACGCAGTATTTT; CDR3: CASSLGLEVVSDTQYF
J: TRBJ1-3; V: TRBV29-1; D: -; size: once; DNA: TGCAGCGTTGAGGCAGGCAGCTCTGGAAACACCATATATTTT; CDR3: CSVEAGSSGNTIYF
J: TRBJ2-3; V: TRBV6-4; D: TRBD1; size: once; DNA: TGTGCCAGCAGTGAGGGGGGACAGGACACAGATACGCAGTATTTT; CDR3: CASSEGGQDTDTQYF
J: TRBJ2-5; V: TRBV9; D: -; size: -; DNA: TGTGCCAGCAGCGTACTTGGGGCCCGGGAAGAGACCCAGTACTTC; CDR3: CASSVLGAREETQYF
J: TRBJ2-2; V: TRBV6-5; D: TRBD1; size: -; DNA: TGTGCCAGCAGTTACGGGACAGCGAACACCGGGGAGCTGTTTTTT; CDR3: CASSYGTANTGELFF
J: TRBJ2-3; V: TRBV7-9; D: -; size: -; DNA: TGTGCCAGCAGCAAACAGGGTCGCCCAGATACGCAGTATTTT; CDR3: CASSKQGRPDTQYF
J: TRBJ1-1; V: TRBV6-1; D: -; size: -; DNA: TGTGCCAGCAGTGAGGGAGGGATACCTCTCGTCGAAGCTTTCTTT; CDR3: CASSEGGIPLVEAFF
J: TRBJ1-5; V: TRBV18; D: -; size: -; DNA: TGTGCCAGCTCATCTCAGGGTACAAATCAGCCCCAGCATTTT; CDR3: CASSSQGTNQPQHF
J: TRBJ1-2; V: TRBV2; D: TRBD1; size: -; DNA: TGTGCCAGCATTGGCAGGGGGCCCAATCGCTATGGCTACACCTTC; CDR3: CASIGRGPNRYGYTF
J: TRBJ2-1; V: TRBV25-1; D: TRBD2; size: -; DNA: TGTGCCAGCAGTGAATATGGGGATAGCGGGAGCGATGAGCAGTTCTTC; CDR3: CASSEYGDSGSDEQFF
J: TRBJ1-2; V: TRBV4-1; D: -; size: -; DNA: TGCGCCAGCAGCCAGAATCGCCCAGGGAGCTACACCTTC; CDR3: CASSQNRPGSYTF
J: TRBJ1-5; V: TRBV5-4; D: -; size: -; DNA: TGTGCCAGCAGCCCCTCGACTGGAGGGCCCCAGCATTTT; CDR3: CASSPSTGGPQHF
J: TRBJ2-7; V: TRBV28; D: TRBD2; size: -; DNA: TGTGCCATCTCGACAGCGGGAGAACCCCGAACTACGGGGCAGTACTTC; CDR3: CAISTAGEPRTTGQYF
J: TRBJ2-1; V: TRBV7-7; D: -; size: -; DNA: TGTGCTAGCAGCATGACAGTTTCCCAGGGTGAGCAGTTCTTC; CDR3: CASSMTVSQGEQFF
J: TRBJ1-1; V: TRBV19; D: TRBD1; size: -; DNA: TGTGCCAGTAGTATAGGGGACAGGGGGATTACTGAAGCTTTCTTT; CDR3: CASSIGDRGITEAFF
J: TRBJ2-3; V: TRBV29-1; D: TRBD2; size: -; DNA: TGCAGCGTTGTCGGGCTAGCGGGGAACACAGATACGCAGTATTTT; CDR3: CSVVGLAGNTDTQYF
J: TRBJ1-1; V: TRBV27; D: TRBD1; size: -; DNA: TGTGCCAGCAGCCGGTGGGTAGGGGGCTCCATGAACACTGAAGCTTTCTTT; CDR3: CASSRWVGGSMNTEAFF
J: TRBJ1-1; V: TRBV10-1; D: TRBD1; size: -; DNA: TGCGCCAGCAGTTCGGACAGGGCTTTCGCTGAAGCTTTCTTT; CDR3: CASSSDRAFAEAFF
J: TRBJ2-5; V: TRBV6-2/TRBV6-3; D: -; size: -; DNA: TGTGCCAGCAGTCCCTTTCAAGAGACCCAGTACTTC; CDR3: CASSPFQETQYF
J: TRBJ2-6; V: TRBV21-1; D: -; size: -; DNA: TGTGCCAGCAGCAAAGATTCTAGCGGGGGGGTCCCTGGGGCCAACGTCCTGACTTTC; CDR3: CASSKDSSGGVPGANVLTF
J: TRBJ1-5; V: TRBV19; D: TRBD1; size: -; DNA: TGTGCCAGTAGTGCTGCGGTACAGGGGTATAGCAATCAGCCCCAGCATTTT; CDR3: CASSAAVQGYSNQPQHF
J: TRBJ2-7; V: TRBV19; D: TRBD2; size: -; DNA: TGTGCCAGTAGTCATCATCAGACTAGCGGATCCTACGAGCAGTACTTC; CDR3: CASSHHQTSGSYEQYF
J: TRBJ2-3; V: TRBV28; D: -; size: -; DNA: TGTGCCAGCAGTTTAATCGGGTCGGGAGACGGAGATACGCAGTATTTT; CDR3: CASSLIGSGDGDTQYF
J: TRBJ2-5; V: TRBV25-1; D: -; size: -; DNA: TGTGCCAGCAGTGAGGGCAGGGAAGAGACCCAGTACTTC; CDR3: CASSEGREETQYF
J: TRBJ1-2; V: TRBV29-1; D: -; size: -; DNA: TGCAGCGTTGAGGAGGCTCCCTATGGCTACACCTTC; CDR3: CSVEEAPYGYTF
J: TRBJ1-5; V: TRBV10-3; D: -; size: once; DNA: TGTGCCATCAGTGGCGGAGGGAGCAATCAGCCCCAGCATTTT; CDR3: CAISGGGSNQPQHF
J: TRBJ1-6; V: TRBV5-1; D: -; size: -; DNA: TGCGCCAGCAGCTTGGGGTCGCGGGAGATTAATTCACCCCTCCACTTT; CDR3: CASSLGSREINSPLHF
J: TRBJ2-5; V: TRBV10-3; D: -; size: -; DNA: TGTGCCATCAGTGAGAGGGGAGAGACCCAGTACTTC; CDR3: CAISERGETQYF
J: TRBJ1-2; V: TRBV27; D: -; size: -; DNA: TGTGCCAGCAGTTTATTTCAGGGGAGTGTAGGCTACACCTTC; CDR3: CASSLFQGSVGYTF